The rows below give T cell receptor beta chains drawn from one sample of a study of human T cells and chemical hapten exposure. TCRdb called the reads again in MiXCR, with one record for every CDR3 protein. The data contain 100,000 to 150,000 distinct CDR3 sequences, approximately 9% of them singletons. Sequenced sample: whole blood. The receptors were sampled from a human donor in good health. Some clones in this sample may be carry-over from other donors' samples. CDR3s include the opening cysteine and the closing phenylalanine or tryptophan. The D gene is left open where the match is weak. The size of a clone is reported for some rows only, either as once, few or many, or as a class for expanded clones.

size	J	D	V	DNA	CDR3
.	TRBJ1-2	.	TRBV7-6	TGTGCCAGCAGCTTCCCGGGGACGGCGCATGGCTACACCTTC	CASSFPGTAHGYTF
many	TRBJ1-2	.	TRBV11-2	TGTGCCAGCAGCTTAGGTGGGGGGGTCTATGGCTACACCTTC	CASSLGGGVYGYTF
few	TRBJ2-7	TRBD1	TRBV30	TGTGCCTGGAGTGCCGGGACAGGGACTACCGAGCAGTACTTC	CAWSAGTGTTEQYF
many	TRBJ1-1	TRBD1	TRBV29-1	TGCAGCGTTGCGGACAGGGAGGCTTTCTTT	CSVADREAFF
.	TRBJ2-1	.	TRBV5-1	TGCGCCAGCAGCTTGGTCGGTGCCGATGAGCAGTTCTTC	CASSLVGADEQFF
few	TRBJ1-1	TRBD1	TRBV6-6	TGTGCCAGCAGTTACTCGATTTTCGGACAGGGGAAGTTAACTGAAGCTTTCTTT	CASSYSIFGQGKLTEAFF
few	TRBJ1-5	.	TRBV5-1	TGCGCCAGCAGCCCCGGACAGATCAATCAGCCCCAGCATTTT	CASSPGQINQPQHF
.	TRBJ2-5	.	TRBV18	TGTGCCAGCTCACCAAGGGCTATGCCAGAGACCCAGTACTTC	CASSPRAMPETQYF
.	TRBJ2-1	.	TRBV5-6	TGTGCCTCCCTAACCCAGGCCTATTACAGGGATGAGCAGTTCTTC	CASLTQAYYRDEQFF
.	TRBJ1-1	.	TRBV4-1	TGCGCCAGCAGCCAAGCTGCGAGTATCCCTGAAGCTTTCTTT	CASSQAASIPEAFF
few	TRBJ1-1	.	TRBV5-1	TGCGCCAGCAGCTTGGAAAGGTACACTGAAGCTTTCTTT	CASSLERYTEAFF
few	TRBJ2-7	TRBD1	TRBV3-1	TGTGCCAGCAGCCAAAACCCGGGACAGGGGGCGAGAGAGCAGTACTTC	CASSQNPGQGAREQYF
.	TRBJ2-1	.	TRBV27	TGTGCCAGCAGTTTAAGGGGGGGCTTTACATACAATGAGCAGTTCTTC	CASSLRGGFTYNEQFF
.	TRBJ2-2	TRBD1	TRBV27	TGTGCCAGCAGCTGGGCAGGGGGCGCGGGAACCGGGGAGCTGTTTTTT	CASSWAGGAGTGELFF
.	TRBJ1-1	.	TRBV4-1	TGCGCCAGCAGCCAACAAGAGCCTCGACCAGCTTTCTTT	CASSQQEPRPAFF
few	TRBJ2-7	TRBD2	TRBV20-1	TGCAGTGCTAAGGCGGGAGGTGCCTACGAGCAGTACTTC	CSAKAGGAYEQYF
.	TRBJ2-2	TRBD2	TRBV4-3	TGCGCCAGCAGCACCGGACTAGACGGGGAGCTGTTTTTT	CASSTGLDGELFF
many	TRBJ1-5	TRBD1	TRBV2	TGTGCCAGCAGTCAAGGACAGGGCAGTCAGCCCCAGCATTTT	CASSQGQGSQPQHF
.	TRBJ2-1	TRBD2	TRBV4-2	TGTGCCAGCAGCCAAAACCCGCCTAGCGGGGGGGCCCCTGAGCAGTTCTTC	CASSQNPPSGGAPEQFF
few	TRBJ2-1	TRBD2	TRBV11-2	TGTGCCAGCAGCTTTGATGGCGGGGGGGAACCCCACAATGAGCAGTTCTTC	CASSFDGGGEPHNEQFF
few	TRBJ2-3	.	TRBV29-1	TGCAGCGTTTGGGGCAGGGCGGTAGATACGCAGTATTTT	CSVWGRAVDTQYF
.	TRBJ2-1	.	TRBV6-6	TGTGCCAGCAGTTACGCCCCACGGCAGGGTGGCAATGAGCAGTTCTTC	CASSYAPRQGGNEQFF
few	TRBJ2-1	.	TRBV20-1	TGCAGCGGGCGGCAAAGCTCCTACAATGAGCAGTTCTTC	CSGRQSSYNEQFF
few	TRBJ2-3	TRBD2	TRBV7-2	TGTGCCAGCAGCCAATGGCCTAGCGGGAGGGGGACGGATACGCAGTATTTT	CASSQWPSGRGTDTQYF
many	TRBJ1-5	.	TRBV20-1	TGCAGTGCTAGTGTGGGGGTCAATCAGCCCCAGCATTTT	CSASVGVNQPQHF
.	TRBJ2-1	TRBD1	TRBV3-1	TGTGCCAGCAGCCAGGGACAGTACAATGAGCAGTTCTTC	CASSQGQYNEQFF
few	TRBJ1-1	.	TRBV6-5	TGTGCCAGCAGGCTGGCGGGACTTAACACTGAAGCTTTCTTT	CASRLAGLNTEAFF
.	TRBJ2-2	.	TRBV7-2	TGTGCCAGCAGCTTAGTTGGAATCTCGTACACCGGGGAGCTGTTTTTT	CASSLVGISYTGELFF
.	TRBJ1-1	.	TRBV5-1	TGCGCCAGCAGCTTGGCCGACAACCCACCCGACACTGAAGCTTTCTTT	CASSLADNPPDTEAFF
.	TRBJ2-1	TRBD1	TRBV5-1	TGCGCCAGCAGCTCCTACTCGACAGGGAGCTCCTACAATGAGCAGTTCTTC	CASSSYSTGSSYNEQFF
many	TRBJ2-6	.	TRBV7-4	TGTGCCAGCAGCTTAGGCGGTTCTGGGGCCAACGTCCTGACTTTC	CASSLGGSGANVLTF
many	TRBJ2-3	.	TRBV7-9	TGTGCCAGCAGCGGCGGGCGGACAGATACGCAGTATTTT	CASSGGRTDTQYF
.	TRBJ2-2	TRBD1	TRBV7-9	TGTGCCAGCAGCTTAACAGGGGGCGACACCGGGGAGCTGTTTTTT	CASSLTGGDTGELFF
few	TRBJ2-7	TRBD1	TRBV14	TGTGCCAGCAGCCAAGGACAGGGGTTCACCTACGAGCAGTACTTC	CASSQGQGFTYEQYF
many	TRBJ2-3	.	TRBV6-5	TGTGCCAGCAGTTACAGCTTGCTAGCGTCTAGCACAGATACGCAGTATTTT	CASSYSLLASSTDTQYF
.	TRBJ1-2	.	TRBV20-1	TGCAGTGCTACCGGGGAAACCGATCTTCCCTATGGCTACACCTTC	CSATGETDLPYGYTF
many	TRBJ1-4	TRBD1	TRBV20-1	TGCAGTGCTACCCTGACAGGGTTTGTTGAAAAACTGTTTTTT	CSATLTGFVEKLFF
many	TRBJ2-5	TRBD1	TRBV12-3/TRBV12-4	TGTGCCAGCACCCCGGGACAGGGTAAAGGGACCCAGTACTTC	CASTPGQGKGTQYF
many	TRBJ2-1	TRBD2	TRBV10-3	TGTGCCATCAGGGGACCTAGCGGGGCTGGGGATGAGCAGTTCTTC	CAIRGPSGAGDEQFF
few	TRBJ2-1	TRBD2	TRBV7-2	TGTGCCAGCAGCTCGCCGTCGCGGGGGGCCTCAAGTGAGCAGTTCTTC	CASSSPSRGASSEQFF
few	TRBJ2-7	.	TRBV4-1	TGCGCCAGCAGCCAAGAGGGGTGGGAGACGAGCTACGAGCAGTACTTC	CASSQEGWETSYEQYF
.	TRBJ2-1	.	TRBV7-9	TGTGCCAGCAGCAGGGGCTCTGAGCAGTTCTTC	CASSRGSEQFF
many	TRBJ2-1	TRBD2	TRBV2	TGTGCCAGCAGTGATGCGGGAGGGCCCCACAATGAGCAGTTCTTC	CASSDAGGPHNEQFF
many	TRBJ2-7	TRBD1	TRBV27	TGTGCCAGCAGTTTTCGGCTTGAGGTAGGGACAGCCTTCCCCTACGAGCAGTACTTC	CASSFRLEVGTAFPYEQYF
many	TRBJ1-2	.	TRBV29-1	TGCAGCGTTGACAAAATGTCAGTTGGCTACACCTTC	CSVDKMSVGYTF
.	TRBJ2-4	TRBD1	TRBV11-2	TGTGCCAGCAGCTGGGGACAGGGCATAGCCAAAAACATTCAGTACTTC	CASSWGQGIAKNIQYF
.	TRBJ2-1	.	TRBV10-3	TGTGCCATCAGTATGGGACTGGCTAATGAGCAGTTCTTC	CAISMGLANEQFF
.	TRBJ2-3	TRBD2	TRBV4-3	TGCGCCAGCAGCCAAGGGACTAGCGGGGCGTCAGATACGCAGTATTTT	CASSQGTSGASDTQYF